This entry concerns a single TCR beta chain. CDR3 length: 14 residues. The V gene's germline CDR1 is SNHLY and CDR2 FYNNEI. Trimming removed 5 bases from V and 4 bases from J; junction bases left unmatched: 2. This sample was taken from a study of blood T cell repertoires in COVID-19. Study context: From T cells, B-cell-depleted T cells, or PBMCs came the material, which was cDNA or gDNA.

Which cohort a participant joined came from the clinical history participants gave. Recovered Cohort 3 donors showed two negative PCRs, clearance, or symptom resolution. Authors' data handling: Reference gene primer amplification gave estimated nucleated cell counts. Produced via immunoSEQ multiplex PCR; TCRdb's table is partial and in-frame only. For V, J and clone size, that table is used; D and trimming come from the DNA. The data contain a few hundred thousand clones, under 95% of them singletons. Source material: PBMCs or T cells enriched from blood (not recorded which). The chain recombines TRBV2 with TRBJ2-3, with TRBD2 matching 11 bases. The receptor comes from a woman aged 30 to 39 who had recovered from COVID-19. For the CDR3, the DNA is TGTGCCAGCAGTAGACTAGCGGGGCCAGATACGCAGTATTTT. It specifies CASSRLAGPDTQYF.